The clone carrying this TCR beta chain came up once. Generated by immunoSEQ multiplex PCR, the TCRdb table keeps only in-frame clones and is missing some. The table has 65,000 to 85,000 clones, approximately 91% seen once; the top ten hold roughly 1.4%. These data belong to a study of T cell changes during pregnancy in multiple sclerosis. The clonotype originates from a female donor with multiple sclerosis, enrolled in a pregnancy study. Sequencing used peripheral blood, obtained in the third trimester of pregnancy.

CDR3 nucleotides: TGTGCCAGCAGTATTAACAGGGCAACTAATGAAAAACTGTTTTTT. Translation gives CASSINRATNEKLFF. The chain joins TRBV2 to TRBJ1-4; weak D call: TRBD1 (6 bases). Germline assignment: CDR1 SNHLY and CDR2 FYNNEI. The V gene lost 5 bases and the J gene lost 0 bases, with 10 bases spanning the gap. The CDR3 contains 15 residues.